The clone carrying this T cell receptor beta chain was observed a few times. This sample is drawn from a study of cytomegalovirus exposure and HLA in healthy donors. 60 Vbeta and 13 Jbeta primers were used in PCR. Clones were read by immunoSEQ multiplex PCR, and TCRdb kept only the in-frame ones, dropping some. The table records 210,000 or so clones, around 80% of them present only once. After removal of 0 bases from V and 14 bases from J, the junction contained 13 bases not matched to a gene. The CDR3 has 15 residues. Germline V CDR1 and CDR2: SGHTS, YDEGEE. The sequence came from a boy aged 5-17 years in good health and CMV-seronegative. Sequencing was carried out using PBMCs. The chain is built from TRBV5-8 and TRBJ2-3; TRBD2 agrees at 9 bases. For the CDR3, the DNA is TGTGCCAGCAGCTTGGATCTAGCGGGGCTTTTTTGGGGGTATTTT. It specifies CASSLDLAGLFWGYF.